A selection of T cell receptor beta chains follows, all from one sample in a study of response to subunit inactivated influenza vaccine. From the RT-PCR reads, TCRdb called clonotypes with MiXCR, one entry per CDR3 protein. The sample shows roughly 670,000 distinct CDR3 sequences, 14% of them seen only once. The starting material was PBMCs from blood, obtained about 14 days before vaccination. These receptors all stem from a man in his fifties or sixties who received an inactivated influenza vaccine. The CDR3 runs from the conserved cysteine through the conserved F or W. A D gene is named only where the DNA matches it firmly. Size values are once, few and many counts, or a class for expanded clones, and some rows have none.

cdr3_nt: TGTGCCAGCAGCCAAGGCCTAGCGGGAGCGGGTGAGCAGTACTTC
cdr3_aa: CASSQGLAGAGEQYF
d_call: TRBD2
v_call: TRBV3-1
clone_size: few
j_call: TRBJ2-7

cdr3_nt: TGCAGTGCTATTGGGGCGGGAGTACTAAATGAGCAGTTCTTC
cdr3_aa: CSAIGAGVLNEQFF
d_call: TRBD2
v_call: TRBV20-1
clone_size: NA
j_call: TRBJ2-1

cdr3_nt: TGCGCCAGCAGCTTGGCCGGACAGGGCAATGAGCAGTTCTTC
cdr3_aa: CASSLAGQGNEQFF
d_call: TRBD1
v_call: TRBV5-1
clone_size: NA
j_call: TRBJ2-1

cdr3_nt: TGTGCCAGCAGCTTAATGAGTGGGATGAACACCGGGGAGCTGTTTTTT
cdr3_aa: CASSLMSGMNTGELFF
d_call: NA
v_call: TRBV7-3
clone_size: NA
j_call: TRBJ2-2

cdr3_nt: TGCGCCAGCAGCACCCGGGACGGATACACCGGGGAGCTGTTTTTT
cdr3_aa: CASSTRDGYTGELFF
d_call: NA
v_call: TRBV4-3
clone_size: few
j_call: TRBJ2-2

cdr3_nt: TGTGCCAGCACCCGGCGGGGCTACGAGCAGTACTTC
cdr3_aa: CASTRRGYEQYF
d_call: NA
v_call: TRBV6-2/TRBV6-3
clone_size: NA
j_call: TRBJ2-7

cdr3_nt: TGTGCCACCAGCAGACTACCGACAGGGCTAAACACCGGGGAGCTGTTTTTT
cdr3_aa: CATSRLPTGLNTGELFF
d_call: TRBD1
v_call: TRBV15
clone_size: few
j_call: TRBJ2-2

cdr3_nt: TGTGCCAGCAGTTACTCGACGGGAGAAGCTTTCTTT
cdr3_aa: CASSYSTGEAFF
d_call: NA
v_call: TRBV6-2/TRBV6-3
clone_size: NA
j_call: TRBJ1-1

cdr3_nt: TGTGCCAGCAGTTTCGGGGCTAGCGGGTTCCAAGAGACCCAGTACTTC
cdr3_aa: CASSFGASGFQETQYF
d_call: TRBD2
v_call: TRBV28
clone_size: NA
j_call: TRBJ2-5

cdr3_nt: TGTGCCAGCAGTTGGACAGGGGGAGGGACCCAGTACTTC
cdr3_aa: CASSWTGGGTQYF
d_call: TRBD1
v_call: TRBV2
clone_size: NA
j_call: TRBJ2-5

cdr3_nt: TGTGCCACCATCAGGGAATTCGGTTCACCCCTCCACTTT
cdr3_aa: CATIREFGSPLHF
d_call: NA
v_call: TRBV7-9
clone_size: few
j_call: TRBJ1-6

cdr3_nt: TGTGCCACCAGCAGAGCCTCCGACAGGGGAAGGCGAGGCTACACCTTC
cdr3_aa: CATSRASDRGRRGYTF
d_call: TRBD1
v_call: TRBV15
clone_size: few
j_call: TRBJ1-2

cdr3_nt: TGTGCCAGCAGAACGGGACGGGGAACGAACACTGAAGCTTTCTTT
cdr3_aa: CASRTGRGTNTEAFF
d_call: NA
v_call: TRBV6-1
clone_size: NA
j_call: TRBJ1-1

cdr3_nt: TGCGCCAGCAGCCAGGGGACAGTGGGCCGGGGCTACACCTTC
cdr3_aa: CASSQGTVGRGYTF
d_call: TRBD1
v_call: TRBV4-3
clone_size: NA
j_call: TRBJ1-2

cdr3_nt: TGCGCCAGCAGCAAACGGACTAGCGGGGAGGCAGAGACCCAGTACTTC
cdr3_aa: CASSKRTSGEAETQYF
d_call: TRBD2
v_call: TRBV5-1
clone_size: NA
j_call: TRBJ2-5

cdr3_nt: TGTGCCAGCAGCGGACAACCACTCACAGATACGCAGTATTTT
cdr3_aa: CASSGQPLTDTQYF
d_call: NA
v_call: TRBV12-3/TRBV12-4
clone_size: few
j_call: TRBJ2-3

cdr3_nt: TGTGCCACCAGTGACCCCTTGGGCCGGGGCGATGAGCAGTTCTTC
cdr3_aa: CATSDPLGRGDEQFF
d_call: NA
v_call: TRBV24-1
clone_size: NA
j_call: TRBJ2-1

cdr3_nt: TGTGCCAGCAGCGAGGGACTAGCGGAGACCTACGAGCAGTACTTC
cdr3_aa: CASSEGLAETYEQYF
d_call: TRBD2
v_call: TRBV7-2
clone_size: NA
j_call: TRBJ2-7